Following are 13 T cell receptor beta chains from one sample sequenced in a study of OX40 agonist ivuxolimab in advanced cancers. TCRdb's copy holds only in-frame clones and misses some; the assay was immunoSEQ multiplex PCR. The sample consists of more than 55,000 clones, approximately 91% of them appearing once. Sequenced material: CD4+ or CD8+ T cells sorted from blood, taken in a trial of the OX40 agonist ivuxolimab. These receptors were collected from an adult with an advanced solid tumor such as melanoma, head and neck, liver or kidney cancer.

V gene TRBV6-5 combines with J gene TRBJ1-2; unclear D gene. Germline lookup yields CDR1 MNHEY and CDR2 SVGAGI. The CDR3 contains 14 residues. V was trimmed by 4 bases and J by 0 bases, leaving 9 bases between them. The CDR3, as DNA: TGTGCCAGCAGTTCCTCGGGCCCTAACTATGGCTACACCTTC. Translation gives CASSSSGPNYGYTF.

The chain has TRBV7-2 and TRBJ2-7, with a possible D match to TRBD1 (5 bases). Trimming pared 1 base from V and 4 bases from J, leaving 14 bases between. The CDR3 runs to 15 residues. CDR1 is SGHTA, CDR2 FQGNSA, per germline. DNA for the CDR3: TGTGCCAGCAGCTTAGAATCAGGGTACAAGTACGAGCAGTACTTC. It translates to CASSLESGYKYEQYF.

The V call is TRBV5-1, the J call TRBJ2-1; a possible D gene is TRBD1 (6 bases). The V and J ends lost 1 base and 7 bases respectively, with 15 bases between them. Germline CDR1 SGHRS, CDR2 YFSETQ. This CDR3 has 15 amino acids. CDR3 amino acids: CASSLTGSIANEQFF. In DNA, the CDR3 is TGCGCCAGCAGCTTGACAGGGTCAATCGCGAATGAGCAGTTCTTC.

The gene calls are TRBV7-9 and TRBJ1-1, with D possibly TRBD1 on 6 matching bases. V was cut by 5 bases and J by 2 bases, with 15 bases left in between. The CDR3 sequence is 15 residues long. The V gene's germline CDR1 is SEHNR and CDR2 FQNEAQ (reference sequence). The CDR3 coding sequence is TGTGCCAGCAGCATAGTCCCCAGGGGTAACACTGAAGCTTTCTTT. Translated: CASSIVPRGNTEAFF.

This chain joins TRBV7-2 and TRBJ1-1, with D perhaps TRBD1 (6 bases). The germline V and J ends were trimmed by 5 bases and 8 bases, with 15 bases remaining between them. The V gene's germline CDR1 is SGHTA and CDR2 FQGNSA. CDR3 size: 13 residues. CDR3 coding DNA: TGTGCCAGCAGCCCGAACGGGGGCTTAGAAGCTTTCTTT. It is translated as CASSPNGGLEAFF.

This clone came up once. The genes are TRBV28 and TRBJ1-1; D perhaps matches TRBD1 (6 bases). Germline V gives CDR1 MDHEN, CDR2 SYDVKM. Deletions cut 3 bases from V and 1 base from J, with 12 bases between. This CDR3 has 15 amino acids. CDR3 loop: CASSFPGGTNTEAFF. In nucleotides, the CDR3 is TGTGCCAGCAGTTTCCCCGGGGGCACGAACACTGAAGCTTTCTTT.

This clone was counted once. The CDR3, as DNA: TGTGCCAGCAGCCAATCAAAACAGGGGGCCGCTCTATTCTTC. Translation gives CASSQSKQGAALFF. This chain connects TRBV16 to TRBJ2-1, with TRBD1 matching 9 bases. Trimming took 0 bases from V and 16 from J; bases not matched to a gene: 10. The CDR3 is 14 amino acids. Germline CDR1 is KGHSY and CDR2 is FQNENV. The full variable domain, in which reference TRBV16 and TRBJ2-1 provide the parts outside the CDR3, is GEEVAQTPKHLVRGEGQKAKLYCAPIKGHSYVFWYQQVLKNEFKFLISFQNENVFDETGMPKERFSAKCLPNSPCSLEIQATKLEDSAVYFCASSQSKQGAALFFGPGTRLTVL.

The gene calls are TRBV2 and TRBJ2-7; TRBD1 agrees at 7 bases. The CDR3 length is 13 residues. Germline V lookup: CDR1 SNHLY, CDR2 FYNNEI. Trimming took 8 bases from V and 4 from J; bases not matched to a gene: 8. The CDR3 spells CASSDRDGYEQYF. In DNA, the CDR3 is TGTGCCAGCTCCGACAGGGACGGATACGAGCAGTACTTC.

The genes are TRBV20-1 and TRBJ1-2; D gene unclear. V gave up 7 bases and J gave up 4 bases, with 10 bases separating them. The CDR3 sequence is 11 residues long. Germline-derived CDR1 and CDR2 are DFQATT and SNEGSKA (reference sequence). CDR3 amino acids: CSGERSYGYTF. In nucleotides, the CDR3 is TGCAGTGGCGAAAGGAGCTATGGCTACACCTTC.

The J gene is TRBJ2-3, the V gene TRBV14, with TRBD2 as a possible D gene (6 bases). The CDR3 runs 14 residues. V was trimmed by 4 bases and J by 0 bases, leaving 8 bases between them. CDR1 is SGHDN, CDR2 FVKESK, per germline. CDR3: CASSRGTSTDTQYF. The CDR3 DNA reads TGTGCCAGCAGCCGGGGGACTAGCACAGATACGCAGTATTTT.

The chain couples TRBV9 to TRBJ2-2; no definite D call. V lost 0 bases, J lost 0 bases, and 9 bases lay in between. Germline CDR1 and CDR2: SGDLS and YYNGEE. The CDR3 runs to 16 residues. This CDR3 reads CASSVVAGSNTGELFF. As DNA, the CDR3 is TGTGCCAGCAGCGTAGTGGCAGGATCGAACACCGGGGAGCTGTTTTTT.

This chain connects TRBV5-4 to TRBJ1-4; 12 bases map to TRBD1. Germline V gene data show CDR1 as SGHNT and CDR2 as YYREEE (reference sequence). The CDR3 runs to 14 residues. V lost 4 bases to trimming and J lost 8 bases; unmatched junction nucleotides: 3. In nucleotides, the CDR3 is TGTGCCAGCAGCCCCGGGACAGGGGGCGAAAAACTGTTTTTT. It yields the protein CASSPGTGGEKLFF. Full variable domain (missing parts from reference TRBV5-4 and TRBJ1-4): ETGVTQSPTHLIKTRGQQVTLRCSSQSGHNTVSWYQQALGQGPQFIFQYYREEENGRGNFPPRFSGLQFPNYSSELNVNALELDDSALYLCASSPGTGGEKLFFGSGTQLSVL.

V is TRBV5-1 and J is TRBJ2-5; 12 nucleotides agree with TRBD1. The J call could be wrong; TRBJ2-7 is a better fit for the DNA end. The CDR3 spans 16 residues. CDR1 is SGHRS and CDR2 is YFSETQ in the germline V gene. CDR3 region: CASSGSGTGGTHEQYF. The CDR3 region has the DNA TGCGCCAGCAGCGGATCCGGGACAGGGGGCACCCACGAGCAGTACTTC.